These 18 T cell receptor beta chains originate from one sample sequenced in a study of T cell repertoires in cytomegalovirus infection. Via MiXCR, TCRdb re-called the reads, giving one row per CDR3 protein. The sample carries roughly 230,000 distinct CDR3 sequences, over 20% recorded once. The sequenced material came from CD8+ T cells from PBMCs. The receptor source for this set is a human donor in good health (CMV status not recorded). Some clones in this sample may be carry-over from other donors' samples.

Turning to this clonotype: One end of the junction fails to match germline, which may point to a read error. The chain has TRBV27 and TRBJ1-1; D gene ambiguous. The CDR3 totals 13 residues. CDR1 is MNHEY and CDR2 is SMNVEV in the germline V gene (reference sequence). The CDR3 DNA is TGTGCCAGCTGTTTAGATAGAACAAGTGAAGCTTTCTTT. Translation: CASCLDRTSEAFF.

CDR3 DNA: TGCAGCGTTGAAGGTGGTGAGACAGACTATGGCTACACCTTC. Protein: CSVEGGETDYGYTF. The chain couples TRBV29-1 to TRBJ1-2; tentatively, D is TRBD1 (5 bases). This CDR3 is built from 14 residues. Looked up from germline, CDR1 is SQVTM and CDR2 is ANQGSEA. V dropped 1 base and J dropped 3 bases, with 12 bases sitting between them. Variable domain in full (rest from reference TRBV29-1 and TRBJ1-2): SAVISQKPSRDICQRGTSLTIQCQVDSQVTMMFWYRQQPGQSLTLIATANQGSEATYESGFVIDKFPISRPNLTFSTLTVSNMSPEDSSIYLCSVEGGETDYGYTFGSGTRLTVV.

This clonotype was found many times. This chain connects TRBV7-9 to TRBJ2-7; D gene ambiguous. The V gene lost 7 bases and the J gene lost 6 bases, with 16 bases spanning the gap. Germline V gene sequence: CDR1 SEHNR, CDR2 FQNEAQ (reference sequence). CDR3 length equals 13 residues. The CDR3 protein is CASNEPADPEQYF. In nucleotides, the CDR3 is TGTGCCAGCAACGAGCCGGCGGACCCCGAGCAGTACTTC.

This clonotype was counted only a few times. The chain carries TRBV12-3 or TRBV12-4 and TRBJ1-1; D is ambiguous. This CDR3 region has 14 residues. Trimming stripped 5 bases from V and 5 bases from J, with 15 bases between. The CDR3 bases are TGTGCCAGCAGTACTGGGCTCGCCTGGACTGAAGCTTTCTTT. Protein product: CASSTGLAWTEAFF.

The chain uses TRBV28 and TRBJ2-7; no firm D call. With 3 bases removed from V and 2 bases from J, the gap between germline ends came to 8 bases. The CDR3 is 13 residues long. CDR1 and CDR2 from the germline V gene are MDHEN and SYDVKM. The CDR3 nucleotides read TGTGCCAGCAGTTTCGGGCGAACCTACGAGCAGTACTTC. Translation: CASSFGRTYEQYF.

This clonotype occurred many times. The J gene is TRBJ2-2, the V gene TRBV11-1; 7 bases are a match to TRBD2. This CDR3 is 17 amino acids long. CDR1 is SGHAT, CDR2 FQDESV, per germline (reference sequence). V was pared by 3 bases and J by 2 bases, with 9 bases of the junction left unmatched. The CDR3 protein is CASSFPLLAANTGELFF. CDR3 nucleotide sequence: TGTGCCAGCAGCTTTCCCCTCCTAGCGGCTAACACCGGGGAGCTGTTTTTT. The whole variable domain, remainder taken from reference TRBV11-1 and TRBJ2-2, is EAEVAQSPRYKITEKSQAVAFWCDPISGHATLYWYRQILGQGPELLVQFQDESVVDDSQLPKDRFSAERLKGVDSTLKIQPAELGDSAMYLCASSFPLLAANTGELFFGEGSRLTVL.

This clonotype occurred many times. The CDR3 loop reads CASRLAGGLGDTQYF. The CDR3 nucleotides read TGTGCCAGCAGACTAGCGGGGGGGCTGGGAGATACGCAGTATTTT. This chain uses TRBV27 with TRBJ2-3; 13 positions agree with TRBD2. CDR1 and CDR2 (germline): MNHEY, SMNVEV (reference sequence). Unmatched junction bases numbered 5, after V lost 6 bases and J lost 5 bases. The CDR3 totals 15 residues.

The sample holds a few counts of this clonotype. J is TRBJ1-5 and V is TRBV7-9; D unclear. Trimming removed 1 base at V and 10 bases at J, with 8 bases between. CDR3 length equals 12 residues. Germline CDR1 is SEHNR and CDR2 is FQNEAQ (reference sequence). The CDR3 sequence is CASSLEAGPQHF. CDR3 in DNA: TGTGCCAGCAGCTTAGAGGCGGGTCCCCAGCATTTT.

This clonotype was detected many times. The rearrangement links TRBV5-5 to TRBJ2-1, with 14 bases aligning to TRBD2. Germline trimming cut 2 bases from V and 7 bases from J; bases unmatched to any gene: 8. CDR3 length equals 17 residues. The germline V gene encodes CDR1 SGHKS and CDR2 YYEKEE (reference sequence). CDR3 nucleotides: TGTGCCAGCAGCTTATGGACTAGCGGGGGGACGGGAAATGAGCAGTTCTTC. Protein: CASSLWTSGGTGNEQFF.

The gene calls are TRBV4-1 and TRBJ2-5, with D possibly called TRBD1 or TRBD2 (6 bases each). V gave up 1 base and J gave up 4 bases, with 19 bases separating them. This CDR3 contains 17 residues. CDR1 is MGHRA, CDR2 YSYEKL, per germline. CDR3 nucleotides: TGCGCCAGCAGCCAAGGTGTGGGGGGCATAGCATCAGAGACCCAGTACTTC. This translates into CASSQGVGGIASETQYF.

The J gene is TRBJ2-7, the V gene TRBV5-5; D unresolved. Trimming took off 3 bases at V and 3 bases at J, with 13 bases between the two ends. Per germline, CDR1 SGHKS and CDR2 YYEKEE (reference sequence). The CDR3 has 14 residues. CDR3 DNA sequence: TGTGCCAGCAGCTCCCCCCCCAGCCTCTACGAGCAGTACTTC. Its translation: CASSSPPSLYEQYF. Supplemented by reference TRBV5-5 and TRBJ2-7, the full variable domain reads DAGVTQSPTHLIKTRGQQVTLRCSPISGHKSVSWYQQVLGQGPQFIFQYYEKEERGRGNFPDRFSARQFPNYSSELNVNALLLGDSALYLCASSSPPSLYEQYFGPGTRLTVT.

This clonotype has a handful of counts. This chain connects TRBV7-9 to TRBJ2-3; D is uncertain. Trimming left V 6 bases short and J 1 base short, with 20 bases between. Germline lookup yields CDR1 SEHNR and CDR2 FQNEAQ (reference sequence). The CDR3 is 17 residues long. For the CDR3, the DNA is TGTGCCAGCAGACCCTTGGCCGGCGGACCCCGCACAGATACGCAGTATTTT. Translation gives CASRPLAGGPRTDTQYF.

V is TRBV7-9 and J is TRBJ1-1; D call uncertain. The length of the CDR3 is 14 residues. CDR1 and CDR2 (germline): SEHNR, FQNEAQ (reference sequence). V lost 5 bases to trimming and J lost 8 bases, with 18 bases between them. Written as DNA, the CDR3 is TGTGCCAGCAGCCCTACTGGGATCGGAGGAGAAGCTTTCTTT. Translating gives CASSPTGIGGEAFF. Together with reference TRBV7-9 and TRBJ1-1, the CDR3 gives the full variable domain: DTGVSQNPRHKITKRGQNVTFRCDPISEHNRLYWYRQTLGQGPEFLTYFQNEAQLEKSRLLSDRFSAERPKGSFSTLEIQRTEQGDSAMYLCASSPTGIGGEAFFGQGTRLTVV.

The gene calls are TRBV18 and TRBJ2-7, with 9 bases matching TRBD1. CDR3 size: 14 residues. V gave up 6 bases and J gave up 7 bases; unmatched junction bases: 10. Germline CDR1 reads KGHSH; CDR2 reads LQKENI. This CDR3 reads CASSLGTGMEEQYF. Here the CDR3 DNA reads TGTGCCAGCTCCCTTGGGACAGGGATGGAGGAGCAGTACTTC.

This rearrangement joins TRBV28 to TRBJ1-1; D remains ambiguous. This CDR3 is 11 amino acids long. The V end was cut by 7 bases, the J end by 8 bases, with 11 bases between. Germline CDR1 is MDHEN and CDR2 is SYDVKM. As DNA, the CDR3 is TGTGCCAGCACGTCTAGGGCGGAAGCTTTCTTT. Protein: CASTSRAEAFF. Looking up the rest from reference TRBV28 and TRBJ1-1 gives the full variable domain: DVKVTQSSRYLVKRTGEKVFLECVQDMDHENMFWYRQDPGLGLRLIYFSYDVKMKEKGDIPEGYSVSREKKERFSLILESASTNQTSMYLCASTSRAEAFFGQGTRLTVV.

This clonotype came up many times. The chain couples TRBV10-3 to TRBJ1-2; D is ambiguous. Germline CDR1 is ENHRY and CDR2 is SYGVKD. Trimming removed 0 bases at V and 8 bases at J, with 13 bases between. The CDR3 has 14 residues. This CDR3 is CAISESGASLGYTF. The DNA of the CDR3 is TGTGCCATCAGTGAGTCGGGCGCTTCCTTAGGCTACACCTTC.

The CDR3 DNA sequence: TGTGCCAGCAGTCCCGTGAGCTCCTACAATGAGCAGTTCTTC. Translation gives CASSPVSSYNEQFF. The V and J genes are TRBV28 and TRBJ2-1, with D hard to call. There are 14 residues in the CDR3. Germline V gene sequence: CDR1 MDHEN, CDR2 SYDVKM. V lost 5 bases and J 0 bases, leaving 8 bases between the germline ends. Variable domain in full (rest from reference TRBV28 and TRBJ2-1): DVKVTQSSRYLVKRTGEKVFLECVQDMDHENMFWYRQDPGLGLRLIYFSYDVKMKEKGDIPEGYSVSREKKERFSLILESASTNQTSMYLCASSPVSSYNEQFFGPGTRLTVL.

The chain joins TRBV12-3 or TRBV12-4 to TRBJ1-2; weak D call: TRBD1 (6 bases). V lost 0 bases and J lost 7, with 9 bases in between. CDR3 length: 13 amino acids. CDR3 coding DNA: TGTGCCAGCAGTTTAGCGCAAGGGGGTGGCTACACCTTC. This codes for CASSLAQGGGYTF.